This TCR beta chain derives from a study of T cells in Graves' hyperthyroidism and ophthalmopathy (dated by TCRdb to about 2019). In the study overall: Peripheral blood was sampled at the time of initial diagnosis, prior to any treatment. To identify distinguishing TCR V-J signatures, a discovery cohort of some 99 patients was used, comprising 43 with Graves' ophthalmopathy and 57 with stable Graves' hyperthyroidism. Prospective prediction of ophthalmopathy was tested in an independent validation cohort of approximately 19 hyperthyroidism patients and 17 patients who later progressed to ophthalmopathy. For training and testing, the 100 or so patients in the discovery cohort were randomly divided in a 7:3 ratio. In several Graves' hyperthyroidism patients, the study also compared T-cell repertoires from thyroid tissue with T-cell repertoires from blood. After blood sampling, hyperthyroidism patients were treated with methimazole at a starting dose of 30 mg daily, and ophthalmopathy patients were treated with high-dose intravenous methylprednisolone. According to the paper, TCR Vbeta CDR3 sequencing was carried out on over 130 peripheral blood samples, which came from 40 to 45 ophthalmopathy, roughly 75 hyperthyroidism and roughly 17 progressor patients. The paper as a whole reports these results and caveats: A 13 V-J signature model separated ophthalmopathy from stable hyperthyroidism, with about 88% sensitivity and around 84% specificity in cross-validation and 80%/75% in testing. Most expanded thyroid clonotypes (frequency above 0.001) were also detected in blood, suggesting blood repertoires may reflect thyroid immune responses. In validation, the model predicted progression to ophthalmopathy a median of approximately 6.3 months before onset, with about 71% sensitivity and 72.22% specificity. No statistical method was used to set the sample size in advance, and investigators knew the group allocation.

TCR beta CDR3 regions were amplified from RNA transcripts. The first round of RT-PCR for the TCR CDR3 was performed with the HTBI primer set and the Qiagen OneStep RT-PCR kit. The libraries were constructed in a second round of multiplex PCR and then size-selected and purified. The libraries were sequenced on an Illumina HiSeq2000 using paired-end 100 bp reads. From the authors' description of their analysis: SOAPnuke was used to process the raw data, removing reads that contained adapters or uncalled bases, had a mean Phred below 15, or lacked an exact match to the constant primer or identifier. High-quality paired reads were merged using COPE v1.2.5, and each unique nucleotide sequence was defined as a clonotype. MiTCR v1.1 was used to align clonotypes to the IMGT TRBV, TRBD and TRBJ reference segments. The analysis included only V-J combinations with a frequency above 0.0001, which together covered roughly 99% of the repertoires. The TCS score was defined as F50 (clonal expansion) divided by E x V (chaos), with BLOSUM62-based TCRdist calculated between CDR3 peptides within each V-J. Welch's t-statistics and random forest reduced some 510 V-J features to around 14, which were used in a naive Bayes classifier (R e1071). Through fastp at Q25 and MiXCR, TCRdb rebuilt clones from the public reads, retaining in-frame beta chains. Each entry is one CDR3 protein sequence, shown with its most common DNA and genes. It is TCRdb's table, rather than the study itself, that gives the V and J calls and clone size. Recorded for this sample are around 620,000 distinct CDR3 sequences; around 14% of them occurred a single time. Jointly, the top ten make up roughly 6.9% of the sample.

This clonotype was found many times. This clone's antigen is unknown. Base qualities are not at hand, and no much larger clone is one base apart. The germline V gene (reference sequence) specifies LGHDT as CDR1 and YNNKEL as CDR2. Trimming takes 6 bases from V and 5 bases from J, and the germline ends sit 16 bases apart. Taken from cysteine to phenylalanine, the CDR3 has 14 residues. Solely the CDR3 DNA is kept, with 42 bases framed from the first base. In the ophthalmopathy patients, disease was moderately to severely active, with a Clinical Activity Score of 3 or more, a NOSPECS grade of 4 or more, and a duration of less than 3 months. Any patient with an uncontrolled infection, another autoimmune disease, pregnancy or lactation was excluded. Diagnoses were established on the basis of clinical symptoms, serum thyroxine and TRAb, thyroid ultrasound, and orbital computed tomography. PBMCs were separated from about 10 ml of fresh peripheral blood using Ficoll-Paque density gradient centrifugation. Trizol reagent was used to extract total RNA, and RNA quality was then checked on an Agilent 2100 Bioanalyzer.

The source material was blood. The chain joins TRBV3-1 to TRBJ1-2, with the D segment identity uncertain. This clonotype was sampled from a woman aged 18 to 35 with Graves' ophthalmopathy. The CDR3 here reads CASSNEGARYGYTF. The DNA sequence reads TGTGCCAGCAGTAATGAGGGTGCTCGGTATGGCTACACCTTC.